The 20 T cell receptor beta chains presented below share a single source sample, sequenced in a study of blood T cell repertoires in COVID-19. TCRdb keeps only in-frame clones here, not all; method: immunoSEQ multiplex PCR. The sample lists about 140,000 clones; 87% were seen once. The sample consisted of peripheral blood. The receptor set was obtained from a woman in her thirties or forties with acute or convalescent COVID-19.

The J gene is TRBJ2-7, the V gene TRBV20-1; a possible D gene is TRBD1 (5 bases). Germline assignment: CDR1 DFQATT and CDR2 SNEGSKA (reference sequence). There are 13 residues in the CDR3. Trimming took 3 bases from V and 3 from J, leaving 12 bases between them. CDR3 nucleotide sequence: TGCAGTGCTAGTCAGGGTAGGATCTACGAGCAGTACTTC. Its translation: CSASQGRIYEQYF.

The chain recombines TRBV4-1 with TRBJ2-1, with 8 bases fitting TRBD1. Germline V lookup: CDR1 MGHRA, CDR2 YSYEKL. Losses at the gene ends were 0 bases for V and 8 bases for J; bases not matched to a gene: 6. The CDR3 totals 15 residues. Written as DNA, the CDR3 is TGCGCCAGCAGCCAAGAGATCGGACAGGGCTATGAGCAGTTCTTC. Its protein product is CASSQEIGQGYEQFF.

This clone has only one observation. This chain uses TRBV28 with TRBJ2-5; 12 bases are shared with TRBD1. This CDR3 comprises 18 residues. J lost 5 bases, V lost 6 bases, and 16 bases had no gene match. Germline CDR1 MDHEN, CDR2 SYDVKM. CDR3 bases: TGTGCCAGCAGCCCTTTTACCCCCGGGACAGGGGGCAGGGAGACCCAGTACTTC. Residues: CASSPFTPGTGGRETQYF. The complete variable domain, with remaining parts taken from reference TRBV28 and TRBJ2-5, reads DVKVTQSSRYLVKRTGEKVFLECVQDMDHENMFWYRQDPGLGLRLIYFSYDVKMKEKGDIPEGYSVSREKKERFSLILESASTNQTSMYLCASSPFTPGTGGRETQYFGPGTRLLVL.

The V call is TRBV7-2, the J call TRBJ2-1, with D possibly matching TRBD1 (5 bases). Between the trimmed V and J ends, which lost 4 bases and 8 bases, there was a span of 15 bases. The CDR3 is 14 residues long. Looked up from germline, CDR1 is SGHTA and CDR2 is FQGNSA. CDR3 amino acids: CASSSQGSDDEQFF. CDR3 DNA sequence: TGTGCCAGCAGCTCTCAGGGATCGGACGATGAGCAGTTCTTC.

V is TRBV19 and J is TRBJ1-5; 7 positions agree with TRBD1. Germline loops: CDR1 LNHDA, CDR2 SQIVND (reference sequence). With 11 bases clipped from V and 7 bases from J, the junction kept 11 bases outside the gene matches. This CDR3 spans 13 amino acids. For the CDR3, the DNA is TGTGCCTCCGGAGGGGGCTCTCGACAGCCCCAGCATTTT. It is translated as CASGGGSRQPQHF.

A single count supports this clone. The chain recombines TRBV5-6 with TRBJ2-3; D is undetermined. Trimming shortened V by 3 bases and J by 2 bases, and 13 bases separated the two germline ends. CDR1 SGHDT and CDR2 YYEEEE come from the germline V gene. This CDR3 is built from 15 residues. The CDR3, as DNA: TGTGCCAGCAGCTACGACTCAACTTACACAGATACGCAGTATTTT. It translates to CASSYDSTYTDTQYF.

V usage is TRBV19 and J usage is TRBJ1-1; tentatively, D is TRBD1 (6 bases). Germline V CDR1 and CDR2: LNHDA, SQIVND (reference sequence). The CDR3 is 13 residues long. V gave up 0 bases and J gave up 12 bases, with 14 bases separating them. CDR3 sequence reads: CASSIDLSGASFF. The CDR3 nucleotides read TGTGCCAGTAGTATAGATCTTTCAGGGGCGTCTTTCTTT.

The chain combines TRBV5-4 with TRBJ2-1; TRBD2 agrees at 7 bases. After removal of 3 bases from V and 0 bases from J, the junction contained 9 bases not matched to a gene. Germline assignment: CDR1 SGHNT and CDR2 YYREEE (reference sequence). The CDR3 consists of 17 residues. CDR3 amino acids: CASSSPRAGPSYNEQFF. For the CDR3, the DNA is TGTGCCAGCAGCTCCCCTCGAGCGGGGCCCTCCTACAATGAGCAGTTCTTC.

The V and J genes are TRBV10-1 and TRBJ2-7, with 7 bases that match TRBD1. The length of the CDR3 is 14 residues. Looked up from germline, CDR1 is WNHNN and CDR2 is SYGVQD (reference sequence). V gave up 7 bases and J gave up 1 base; unmatched junction bases: 7. CDR3 residues: CASNSRQGSYEQYF. CDR3 coding DNA: TGCGCCAGCAATAGTCGACAGGGTTCCTACGAGCAGTACTTC.

The chain links TRBV5-1 to TRBJ1-1; D uncertain. CDR3 length: 14 residues. Trimming removed 2 bases from V and 2 bases from J, with 10 bases in between. CDR1 is SGHRS, CDR2 YFSETQ, per germline. The CDR3 DNA reads as TGCGCCAGCAGCTTACTCAGAGGAAACACTGAAGCTTTCTTT. This encodes CASSLLRGNTEAFF.

The CDR3 sequence is CATHRGRSGNTIYF. The CDR3 DNA is TGTGCCACCCACAGGGGACGATCTGGAAACACCATATATTTT. The chain has TRBV7-2 and TRBJ1-3; TRBD1 agrees at 7 bases. CDR1 and CDR2 (germline): SGHTA, FQGNSA. The trim removed 10 bases at V and 1 base at J, leaving 7 bases unmatched. CDR3 length: 14 residues.

The chain is built from TRBV5-4 and TRBJ1-4, with 7 bases lining up with TRBD1. The germline V gene encodes CDR1 SGHNT and CDR2 YYREEE (reference sequence). The CDR3 is 16 amino acids. V lost 4 bases and J lost 8; bases outside the gene matches: 14. The CDR3 is CASSTTGQAAWEKLFF. The CDR3 DNA is TGTGCCAGCAGCACCACCGGACAGGCGGCATGGGAAAAACTGTTTTTT. Full variable domain (remainder filled in from reference TRBV5-4 and TRBJ1-4): ETGVTQSPTHLIKTRGQQVTLRCSSQSGHNTVSWYQQALGQGPQFIFQYYREEENGRGNFPPRFSGLQFPNYSSELNVNALELDDSALYLCASSTTGQAAWEKLFFGSGTQLSVL.

The chain recombines TRBV6-2 or TRBV6-3 with TRBJ2-7; a weak D match, TRBD2 (5 bases). The CDR3 totals 16 residues. Per germline, CDR1 MNHEY and CDR2 SVGEGT. V was clipped by 0 bases and J by 1 base, with 13 bases between them. CDR3 DNA sequence: TGTGCCAGCAGTTACTCCTCCAGGAGGTGGTCCTACGAGCAGTACTTC. Residues: CASSYSSRRWSYEQYF.

The rearrangement joins TRBV5-8 to TRBJ1-6, with TRBD1 matching over 8 bases. V lost 4 bases and J lost 8; bases outside the gene matches: 5. Germline-derived CDR1 and CDR2 are SGHTS and YDEGEE. The CDR3 length is 14 residues. CDR3 DNA sequence: TGTGCCAGCAGCCCGGGACAGGATTATTCACCCCTCCACTTT. Its protein is CASSPGQDYSPLHF.

The chain uses TRBV9 and TRBJ1-2; maybe TRBD1 (5 bases). Germline CDR1 is SGDLS and CDR2 is YYNGEE. V lost 4 bases to trimming and J lost 0 bases, with 22 bases between them. This CDR3 comprises 18 residues. In DNA, the CDR3 is TGTGCCAGCAGCCCTCGACAGACCCTATCCTCCTCTAACTATGGCTACACCTTC. Translated, it gives CASSPRQTLSSSNYGYTF.

The rearrangement uses TRBV19 and TRBJ2-2, with D perhaps matching TRBD2 (7 bases). Between the trimmed V and J ends, which lost 6 bases and 5 bases, there was a span of 19 bases. The CDR3 sequence is 16 residues long. Germline V CDR1 and CDR2: LNHDA, SQIVND (reference sequence). CDR3 region: CASSPWGGRGTGELFF. CDR3 DNA sequence: TGTGCCAGTAGCCCTTGGGGGGGGCGAGGGACCGGGGAGCTGTTTTTT.

The J gene is TRBJ2-7, the V gene TRBV3-1 (or the pseudogene TRBV3-2); TRBD1 aligns across 8 bases. J was trimmed by 2 bases and V by 6 bases; bases with no gene match: 6. This CDR3 is built from 14 residues. The germline V gene encodes CDR1 LGHDT and CDR2 YNNKEL (reference sequence). Here the CDR3 reads CASSPGTGPYEQYF. CDR3 bases: TGTGCCAGCAGTCCCGGGACAGGACCCTACGAGCAGTACTTC.

The chain employs TRBV9 and TRBJ2-2; 7 bases are shared with TRBD2. The CDR3 sequence is 16 residues long. V trimming: 5 bases; J trimming: 2 bases; junction bases outside the gene matches: 9. Germline CDR1 is SGDLS and CDR2 is YYNGEE. The CDR3 DNA reads as TGTGCCAGCAGTCTACCAGCGGGGTACAACACCGGGGAGCTGTTTTTT. Its translation is CASSLPAGYNTGELFF. The full variable domain, in which reference TRBV9 and TRBJ2-2 provide the parts outside the CDR3, is DSGVTQTPKHLITATGQRVTLRCSPRSGDLSVYWYQQSLDQGLQFLIQYYNGEERAKGNILERFSAQQFPDLHSELNLSSLELGDSALYFCASSLPAGYNTGELFFGEGSRLTVL.

The V and J genes are TRBV7-2 and TRBJ1-2; TRBD1 agrees at 11 bases. The CDR3 totals 14 residues. Germline loops: CDR1 SGHTA, CDR2 FQGNSA. J lost 8 bases, V lost 1 base, and 3 bases had no gene match. CDR3: CASSLEGTGGGYTF. The CDR3 DNA reads TGTGCCAGCAGCTTAGAGGGGACAGGGGGAGGCTACACCTTC.

The chain recombines TRBV7-9 with TRBJ1-2; D possibly corresponds to TRBD1 (6 bases). This CDR3 region has 15 residues. The germline gives CDR1 SEHNR, CDR2 FQNEAQ (reference sequence). Between the trimmed V and J ends, which lost 5 bases and 4 bases, there was a span of 17 bases. CDR3 nucleotides: TGTGCCAGCAGCCTCGGGGGGGGCGCCTCCTATGGCTACACCTTC. Translating gives CASSLGGGASYGYTF.